This TCR beta chain was captured in a study of shared clonotypes between healthy human individuals. The assay was immunoSEQ multiplex PCR, and TCRdb's table has in-frame clones only and misses some. The sample has 1.5 million to 2.5 million clones, roughly 95% seen once; the top ten hold 1.2%. CD45RO-negative, CCR7-positively selected cells formed the naive CD8 fraction, excluding terminally differentiated effector memory CD45RA+ cells. The material sequenced was naive CD8+ T cells sorted from blood. This receptor was identified in a man aged 18 to 30 in good health.

CDR3 sequence reads: CASSPLGQGYTEAFF. DNA for the CDR3: TGTGCCAGCAGTCCCCTGGGACAGGGGTACACTGAAGCTTTCTTT. The J gene is TRBJ1-1, the V gene TRBV27, with 10 bases that match TRBD1. This CDR3 has 15 residues. Per the germline V gene, CDR1 is MNHEY and CDR2 is SMNVEV (reference sequence). V trimming: 5 bases; J trimming: 3 bases; junction bases outside the gene matches: 6.